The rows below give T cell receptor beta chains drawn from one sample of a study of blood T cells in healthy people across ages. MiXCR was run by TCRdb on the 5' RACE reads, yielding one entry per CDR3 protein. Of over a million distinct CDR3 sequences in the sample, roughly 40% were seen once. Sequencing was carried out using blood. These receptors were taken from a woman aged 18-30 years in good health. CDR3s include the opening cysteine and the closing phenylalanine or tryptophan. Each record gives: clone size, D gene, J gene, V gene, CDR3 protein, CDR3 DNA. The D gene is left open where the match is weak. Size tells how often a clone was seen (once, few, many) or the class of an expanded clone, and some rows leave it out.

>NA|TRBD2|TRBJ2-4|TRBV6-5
CVSSYSASGGNIQYF
TGTGTCAGCAGTTACTCCGCTAGCGGGGGTAACATTCAGTACTTC
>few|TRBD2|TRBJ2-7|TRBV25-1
CASSPPTSGGYEQYF
TGTGCCAGCAGTCCACCCACTAGCGGGGGGTACGAGCAGTACTTC
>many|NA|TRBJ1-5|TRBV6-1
CASGQPQHF
TGTGCCAGCGGGCAGCCCCAGCATTTT
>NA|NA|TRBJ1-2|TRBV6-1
CASTRLPDRAFTDGYTF
TGTGCCAGCACCCGACTTCCGGACCGGGCGTTCACGGATGGCTACACCTTC
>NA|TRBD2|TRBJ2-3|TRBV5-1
CASSPRLTSGSADTQYF
TGCGCCAGCAGCCCAAGGCTGACTAGCGGGAGTGCAGATACGCAGTATTTT
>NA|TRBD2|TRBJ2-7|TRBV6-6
CASSHASGRAYEQYF
TGTGCCAGCAGCCACGCTAGCGGGAGGGCCTACGAGCAGTACTTC
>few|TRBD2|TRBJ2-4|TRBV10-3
CAISLGLAGSSGIQYF
TGTGCCATCAGCCTCGGACTAGCGGGAAGTAGCGGCATTCAGTACTTC
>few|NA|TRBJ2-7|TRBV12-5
CASANAGYEQYF
TGTGCTAGTGCCAATGCTGGCTACGAGCAGTACTTC
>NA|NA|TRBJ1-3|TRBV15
CATSRSRTGPWDTIYF
TGTGCCACCAGCAGATCGAGGACGGGTCCCTGGGACACCATATATTTT
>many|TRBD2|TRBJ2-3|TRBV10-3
CAIGRGGADTQYF
TGTGCCATAGGACGGGGGGGTGCAGATACGCAGTATTTT
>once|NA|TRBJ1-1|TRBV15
CATSRDPGRGVNTEAFF
TGTGCCACCAGCAGAGATCCGGGTCGAGGGGTGAACACTGAAGCTTTCTTT
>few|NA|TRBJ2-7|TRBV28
CASSFIGEGTYEQYF
TGTGCCAGCAGTTTTATAGGGGAAGGGACCTACGAGCAGTACTTC
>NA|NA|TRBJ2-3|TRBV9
CASSRSAPSGRGRTDTQYF
TGTGCCAGCAGTCGTAGTGCCCCGTCCGGGAGAGGACGCACAGATACGCAGTATTTT
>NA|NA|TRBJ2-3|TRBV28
CASSLGPSTGTQYF
TGTGCCAGCAGTCTCGGGCCTAGCACAGGTACGCAGTATTTT
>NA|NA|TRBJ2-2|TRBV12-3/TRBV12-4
CASSSGGWATGELFF
TGTGCCAGCAGTTCTGGGGGGTGGGCGACCGGGGAGCTGTTTTTT
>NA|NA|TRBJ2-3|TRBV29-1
CSVKTNGGPDTQYF
TGCAGCGTCAAGACTAACGGGGGACCAGATACGCAGTATTTT
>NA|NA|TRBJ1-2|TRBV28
CASSPTGTIDYGYTF
TGTGCCAGCAGCCCAACCGGGACAATAGACTATGGCTACACCTTC
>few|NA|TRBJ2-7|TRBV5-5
CASSLLVNSGYEQYF
TGTGCCAGCAGCTTGCTTGTTAATAGCGGCTACGAGCAGTACTTC
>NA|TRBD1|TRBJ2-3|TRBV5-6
CAGGTGPKSTDTQYF
TGTGCTGGAGGGACAGGGCCGAAGTCCACAGATACGCAGTATTTT
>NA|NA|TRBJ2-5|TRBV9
CASSPPGTPQETQYF
TGTGCCAGCAGCCCCCCGGGGACTCCCCAAGAGACCCAGTACTTC
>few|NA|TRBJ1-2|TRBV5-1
CASSTGGVDGYTF
TGCGCCAGCAGCACCGGAGGAGTCGATGGCTACACCTTC
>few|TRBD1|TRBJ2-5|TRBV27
CASSPWTGRETQYF
TGTGCCAGCAGTCCCTGGACAGGTCGGGAGACCCAGTACTTC
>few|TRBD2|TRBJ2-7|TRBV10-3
CAITDFGGKSSYEQYF
TGTGCCATCACCGACTTCGGGGGGAAGAGCTCCTACGAGCAGTACTTC
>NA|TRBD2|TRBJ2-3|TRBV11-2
CASSPFLAGSADTQYF
TGTGCCAGCAGCCCCTTCCTAGCGGGGTCCGCAGATACGCAGTATTTT
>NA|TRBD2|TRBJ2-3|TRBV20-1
CSARDRGLAGDTQYF
TGCAGTGCTAGAGATCGGGGACTAGCTGGAGATACGCAGTATTTT
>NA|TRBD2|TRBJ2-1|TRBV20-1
CSARAEREGAYEQFF
TGCAGTGCTAGAGCGGAGCGGGAGGGCGCCTACGAGCAGTTCTTC